The clone carrying this T cell receptor beta chain was seen repeatedly, ten times or more. The sample originates from a study of blood T cells in healthy people across ages. The CDR3 has 11 residues. Germline values: CDR1 SEHNR, CDR2 FQNEAQ (reference sequence). With 2 bases removed from V and 8 bases from J, the gap between germline ends came to 4 bases. Using a J-beta primer mix together with a sample-barcoded 5' primer, a second PCR was run for roughly 7 to 12 cycles. Each CDR3 protein gets one entry after TCRdb re-called the 5' RACE reads with MiXCR. The data show about 730,000 distinct CDR3 sequences, approximately 39% seen once.

The receptor's source is a woman in her sixties in good health. The material sequenced was blood. The V and J genes are TRBV7-9 and TRBJ2-1; D uncertain. CDR3 coding DNA: TGTGCCAGCAGCTTAACCTATGAGCAGTTCTTC. This gives the protein CASSLTYEQFF.